Each of the 5 T cell receptor beta chains below was sequenced from the same sample in a study of T cells after yellow fever vaccination. TCRdb reprocessed the 5' RACE reads via MiXCR and lists one record per CDR3 protein. The sample carries roughly 310,000 distinct CDR3 sequences, 8% to 10% recorded once. Material: PBMCs, obtained on the day of the first yellow fever vaccination. These receptors all stem from a man younger than 35 who received the YFV17D yellow fever vaccine.

V is TRBV11-2 and J is TRBJ2-7, with 9 bases aligning to TRBD2. V was clipped by 1 base and J by 5 bases; unmatched bases: 9. Germline V gene sequence: CDR1 SGHAT, CDR2 FQNNGV. This CDR3 has 16 residues. CDR3: CASSLVRGAGGDEQYV. CDR3 sequence (DNA): TGTGCCAGCAGCTTAGTGCGAGGAGCGGGGGGAGACGAGCAGTACGTC.

This chain links TRBV12-3 or TRBV12-4 with TRBJ1-5; D not certain. The CDR3 length is 14 residues. V was cut by 3 bases and J by 0 bases, with 6 bases left in between. The CDR3 DNA reads TGTGCCAGCAGTTTTATCGGTAGCAATCAGCCCCAGCATTTT. Protein sequence: CASSFIGSNQPQHF.

The V and J genes are TRBV4-3 and TRBJ1-1; D gene ambiguous. Trimming stripped 0 bases from V and 0 bases from J, with 11 bases between. CDR3 length: 16 amino acids. From germline, CDR1 is LGHNA and CDR2 YSLEER. The CDR3 DNA sequence: TGCGCCAGCAGCCAAGATCAGAGAGTCATGAACACTGAAGCTTTCTTT. Translated, it gives CASSQDQRVMNTEAFF.

The chain couples TRBV7-9 to TRBJ1-2; 7 bases align to TRBD1. The CDR3 totals 16 residues. Trimming took 3 bases from V and 3 from J; bases not matched to a gene: 10. Germline values: CDR1 SEHNR, CDR2 FQNEAQ (reference sequence). CDR3 DNA: TGTGCCAGCAGCTTTGCCCCACAGGGGCTCCACTATGGCTACACCTTC. Protein product: CASSFAPQGLHYGYTF.

This clonotype occurred a few times. This rearrangement joins TRBV6-2 or TRBV6-3 to TRBJ1-1; no reliable D call. This CDR3 has 14 residues. Between the trimmed V and J ends, which lost 8 bases and 0 bases, there was a span of 13 bases. The germline gives CDR1 MNHEY, CDR2 SVGEGT. In DNA, the CDR3 is TGTGCCAGCCATTTTAGGACGGTGAACACTGAAGCTTTCTTT. As protein: CASHFRTVNTEAFF.